This entry is about one T cell receptor beta chain. Amplification used 60 Vbeta primers and 13 Jbeta primers. Measured with immunoSEQ multiplex PCR; TCRdb has only the in-frame clones, and not every one. The specimen's table records more than 140,000 clones. The sample originates from a study of cytomegalovirus exposure and HLA in healthy donors. The CDR3 runs 16 residues. Germline V gene lookup returns CDR1 MDHEN and CDR2 SYDVKM. V was pared by 4 bases and J by 4 bases, with 11 bases of the junction left unmatched. The sample consisted of PBMCs. J is TRBJ1-1 and V is TRBV28, with 8 bases fitting TRBD1. This receptor was taken from a woman in her late teens or twenties in good health and CMV-seronegative. The CDR3 protein is CASSYLYWTGSTEAFF. DNA of the CDR3: TGTGCCAGCAGTTACCTATATTGGACAGGGTCCACTGAAGCTTTCTTT.